One T cell receptor (beta chain) is described in this entry. Its antigen is unknown. The data were obtained in a study of shared clonotypes between healthy human individuals. Notes on the study in general: The genetic and exposure-history diversity represented was limited by few donors. It was the non-shared clonotypes that had lower generation probabilities than clonotypes shared by all four donors.

The V end was cut by 4 bases, the J end by 0 bases, with 16 bases between. Germline V gene data show CDR1 as SGHRS and CDR2 as YFSETQ. The CDR3 has 16 amino acids. All donors were healthy HIV-negative adults lacking recent acute infections or vaccinations. All the donors were Caucasian adults who lived in Nashville, Tennessee. Here immunoSEQ multiplex PCR was the method, and the copy in TCRdb shows in-frame clones only, minus some. In the table there are about 2 million clones, 95% of which are singletons. The chain employs TRBV5-1 and TRBJ1-1; no firm D call. Input material: naive CD4+ T cells sorted from blood. Subset denoted: CD45RA+ positively selected. The TCR comes from a man aged 18 to 30 in good health. The CDR3 sequence: CASSLTSPIMNTEAFF. CDR3 bases: TGCGCCAGCAGCCTCACCTCTCCTATAATGAACACTGAAGCTTTCTTT.